The entry below describes one T cell receptor beta chain. The data were taken from a study of shared clonotypes between healthy human individuals. CDR3 length equals 15 residues. Sequencing was performed with immunoSEQ multiplex PCR; in TCRdb, only in-frame clones are kept and a portion is missing. The data show 2 million to 3 million clones, 93% seen once. Splitting the CD4+ cells yielded a CD45RA+ naive subset and a CD45RA-negative memory subset. The source of this sequence is a man aged 18 to 29 in good health. Some clones in this sample may be carry-over from other donors' samples. Sequenced: naive CD4+ T cells from PBMCs. The subset is: CD45RA+ positively selected. J is TRBJ2-7 and V is TRBV21-1; the DNA was not used to check the table's D call, TRBD2. TRBV21-1 represents a pseudogene. CDR3 protein: CASSDSRLPSYEQYF. The CDR3 DNA follows: TGTGCCAGCAGCGATAGCCGACTGCCATCCTACGAGCAGTACTTC.